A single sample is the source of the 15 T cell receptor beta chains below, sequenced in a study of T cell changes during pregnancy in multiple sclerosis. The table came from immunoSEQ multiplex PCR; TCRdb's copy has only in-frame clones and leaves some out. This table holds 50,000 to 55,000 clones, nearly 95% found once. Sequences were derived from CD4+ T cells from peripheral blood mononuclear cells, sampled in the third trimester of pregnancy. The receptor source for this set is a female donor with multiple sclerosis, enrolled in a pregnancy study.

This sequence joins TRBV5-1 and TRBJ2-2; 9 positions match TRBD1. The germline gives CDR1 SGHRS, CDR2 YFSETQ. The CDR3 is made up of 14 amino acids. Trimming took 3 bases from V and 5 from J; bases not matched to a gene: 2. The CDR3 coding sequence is TGCGCCAGCAGCTGGACAGGGGAAACCGGGGAGCTGTTTTTT. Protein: CASSWTGETGELFF.

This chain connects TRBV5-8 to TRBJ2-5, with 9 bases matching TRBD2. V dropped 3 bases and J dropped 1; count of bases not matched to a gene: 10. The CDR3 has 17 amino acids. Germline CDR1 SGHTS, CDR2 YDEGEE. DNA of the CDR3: TGTGCCAGCAGCTGGGGGGTCGGTAGCGGGGGCCAAGAGACCCAGTACTTC. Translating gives CASSWGVGSGGQETQYF.

The CDR3 DNA sequence: TGTGCCAGTAGTTTTCACAGGGTTGGGGCCAACGTCCTGACTTTC. Protein product: CASSFHRVGANVLTF. This chain joins TRBV19 and TRBJ2-6, with a possible D match to TRBD1 (6 bases). Looked up from germline, CDR1 is LNHDA and CDR2 is SQIVND (reference sequence). V gave up 5 bases and J gave up 3 bases, with 11 bases separating them. The CDR3 contains 15 residues.

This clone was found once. The CDR3: CASTLTDRGRHQPQHF. The CDR3 nucleotides are TGTGCCAGTACCCTTACCGACAGGGGGCGTCATCAGCCCCAGCATTTT. J is TRBJ1-5 and V is TRBV19, with 10 bases matching TRBD1. The CDR3 loop spans 16 amino acids. J gave up 5 bases and V 7 bases, and 11 bases lay outside the gene matches. Looked up from germline, CDR1 is LNHDA and CDR2 is SQIVND (reference sequence).

CDR3 sequence: CASSSLGRSAVNYGYTF. CDR3 nucleotide sequence: TGTGCCAGCAGCTCTCTGGGGAGGTCCGCGGTTAACTATGGCTACACCTTC. The chain has TRBV7-9 and TRBJ1-2, with D hard to call. Germline V CDR1 and CDR2: SEHNR, FQNEAQ (reference sequence). V was shortened by 4 bases and J by 1 base, with 19 bases between the two germline ends. The CDR3 totals 17 residues. The full variable domain, completed using reference TRBV7-9 and TRBJ1-2, is DTGVSQNPRHKITKRGQNVTFRCDPISEHNRLYWYRQTLGQGPEFLTYFQNEAQLEKSRLLSDRFSAERPKGSFSTLEIQRTEQGDSAMYLCASSSLGRSAVNYGYTFGSGTRLTVV.

The CDR3 DNA reads as TGTGCCAGCAGTTATAGCGGGGGGGCCTACTCCGGGGAGCTGTTTTTT. Its protein is CASSYSGGAYSGELFF. The chain has TRBV5-5 and TRBJ2-2; 11 bases are shared with TRBD2. Germline V gene data show CDR1 as SGHKS and CDR2 as YYEKEE (reference sequence). The CDR3 has 16 residues. J lost 6 bases, V lost 5 bases, and 9 bases had no gene match.

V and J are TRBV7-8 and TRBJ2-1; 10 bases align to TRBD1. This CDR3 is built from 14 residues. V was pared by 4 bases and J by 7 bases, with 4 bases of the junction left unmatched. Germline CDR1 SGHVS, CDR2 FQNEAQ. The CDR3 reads CASSWRTGGNEQFF. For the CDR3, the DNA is TGTGCCAGCAGCTGGAGGACAGGGGGAAATGAGCAGTTCTTC.

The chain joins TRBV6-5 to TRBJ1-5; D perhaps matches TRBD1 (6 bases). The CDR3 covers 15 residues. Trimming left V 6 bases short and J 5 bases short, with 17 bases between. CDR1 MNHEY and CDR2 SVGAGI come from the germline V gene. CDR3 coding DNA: TGTGCCAGCAGCCTCTTTCAGGGGACATATCAGCCCCAGCATTTT. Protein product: CASSLFQGTYQPQHF.

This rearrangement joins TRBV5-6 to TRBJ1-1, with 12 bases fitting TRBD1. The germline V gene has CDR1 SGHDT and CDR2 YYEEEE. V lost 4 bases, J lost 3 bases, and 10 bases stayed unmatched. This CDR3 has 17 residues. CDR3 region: CASSTRDRGLVDTEAFF. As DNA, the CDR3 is TGTGCCAGCAGCACCAGGGACAGGGGGCTGGTTGACACTGAAGCTTTCTTT.

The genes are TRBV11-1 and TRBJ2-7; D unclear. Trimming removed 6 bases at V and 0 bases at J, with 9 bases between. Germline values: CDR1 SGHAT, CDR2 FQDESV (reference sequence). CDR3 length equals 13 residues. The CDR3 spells CASSYLFSYEQYF. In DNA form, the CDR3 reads TGTGCCAGCAGTTACTTGTTCTCCTACGAGCAGTACTTC.

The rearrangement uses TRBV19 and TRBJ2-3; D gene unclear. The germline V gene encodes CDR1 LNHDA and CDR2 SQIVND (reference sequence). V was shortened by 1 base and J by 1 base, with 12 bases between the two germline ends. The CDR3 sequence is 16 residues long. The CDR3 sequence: CASSIGPYSGTDTQYF. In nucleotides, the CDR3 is TGTGCCAGTAGTATAGGGCCGTATTCAGGCACAGATACGCAGTATTTT.

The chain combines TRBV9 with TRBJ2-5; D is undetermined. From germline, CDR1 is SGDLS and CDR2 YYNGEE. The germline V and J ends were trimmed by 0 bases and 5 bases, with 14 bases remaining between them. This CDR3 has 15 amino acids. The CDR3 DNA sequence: TGTGCCAGCAGCGTAGAAGTATCCTACGGGGAGACCCAGTACTTC. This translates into CASSVEVSYGETQYF.

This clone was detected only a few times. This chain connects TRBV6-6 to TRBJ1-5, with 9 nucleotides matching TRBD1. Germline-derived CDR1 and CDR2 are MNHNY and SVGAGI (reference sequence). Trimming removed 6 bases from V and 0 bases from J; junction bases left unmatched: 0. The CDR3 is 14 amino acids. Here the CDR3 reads CASRQGASNQPQHF. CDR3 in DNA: TGTGCCAGCAGACAGGGGGCTAGCAATCAGCCCCAGCATTTT.

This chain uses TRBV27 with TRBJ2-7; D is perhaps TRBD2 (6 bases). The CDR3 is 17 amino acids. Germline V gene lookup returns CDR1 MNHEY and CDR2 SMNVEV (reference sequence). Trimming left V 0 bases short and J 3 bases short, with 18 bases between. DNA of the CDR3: TGTGCCAGCAGTTTATCTGTCGGGGACTTGGGGATCTACGAGCAGTACTTC. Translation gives CASSLSVGDLGIYEQYF.

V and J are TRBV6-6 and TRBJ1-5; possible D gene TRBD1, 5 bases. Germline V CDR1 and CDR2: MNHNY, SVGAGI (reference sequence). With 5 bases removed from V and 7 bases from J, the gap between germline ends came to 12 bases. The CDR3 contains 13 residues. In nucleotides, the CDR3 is TGTGCCAGCAGTCCCAGGGAGGTACAGCCCCAGCATTTT. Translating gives CASSPREVQPQHF.